This T cell receptor beta chain was captured by sequencing in a study of response to subunit inactivated influenza vaccine. Broader study findings: With each seasonal influenza vaccination, the authors suggested, few new T cells are recruited.

This clonotype was detected a few times. What it binds is not known. TCRdb re-called the RT-PCR reads through MiXCR, storing one row per CDR3 protein. Among about 520,000 distinct CDR3 sequences listed, less than 30% were seen once. Trimming cost V 2 bases and J 6 bases, with 11 bases left between them. This CDR3 contains 13 residues. Germline V gene sequence: CDR1 MNHNS, CDR2 SASEGT. The V call is TRBV6-1, the J call TRBJ2-7; maybe TRBD2 (7 bases). This material consisted of CD4+ T cells sorted from PBMCs, taken 5 days after vaccination. This TCR came from a man aged 45-60 years who received an inactivated influenza vaccine. CDR3 residues: CASSEMRGGEQYF. The CDR3 DNA reads TGTGCCAGCAGTGAAATGAGGGGGGGCGAGCAGTACTTC.